The clone carrying this TCR beta chain appeared a single time. The data stem from a study of blood T cell repertoires in COVID-19. The overall study: Specimens from acute and convalescent COVID-19 originated in the United States, Italy and Spain. Sources were T cells, B-cell-depleted T cells, or PBMCs; the material itself was cDNA or gDNA.

Germline CDR1 reads ENHRY; CDR2 reads SYGVKD. The CDR3 extends over 15 amino acids. V lost 6 bases and J lost 3; bases outside the gene matches: 8. As handled by the study authors: Reference gene primer amplification gave estimated nucleated cell counts. Data came from immunoSEQ multiplex PCR; TCRdb stores just in-frame clones and leaves some out. The D gene and trimming were derived from the DNA, and the V and J assignments and clone size from that table. Here the sample spans under 250,000 clones, about 86% being singletons. This receptor was taken from a woman aged 55-70 years with acute or convalescent COVID-19. The chain carries TRBV10-3 and TRBJ1-1, with 9 bases identical to TRBD1. Sequences were obtained from peripheral blood. This chain's CDR3 is CAISAGQGMDTEAFF. Here the CDR3 DNA reads TGTGCCATCAGCGCAGGACAGGGGATGGACACTGAAGCTTTCTTT.